Many counts were recorded for the clone carrying this T cell receptor (beta chain). RNA transcripts served as the template for amplifying TCR beta CDR3 regions. When the TCR CDR3 underwent first-round RT-PCR, the HTBI primer set was used. TCRdb used MiXCR to reprocess the multiplex PCR reads, holding one entry per CDR3 protein. The table lists about 480,000 distinct CDR3 sequences, about an eighth of them singletons, with 15% to 20% in the top ten. There are 15 residues in the CDR3. Germline CDR1 SGHTA, CDR2 FQGTGA. V shed 2 bases, J shed 4 bases, and the junction held 6 bases outside the gene matches. The data derive from a study of T cells in Graves' hyperthyroidism and ophthalmopathy. In patients aged 18 to 65, hyperthyroidism was newly diagnosed, with duration under 2 months.

This chain joins TRBV7-3 and TRBJ2-3; 7 nucleotides line up with TRBD2. The sequence was collected from a woman aged 18-29 years with Graves' hyperthyroidism. Sequences were obtained from blood. CDR3: CASSLGERDSDTQYF. The CDR3 DNA follows: TGTGCCAGCAGCTTAGGGGAGCGGGATTCAGATACGCAGTATTTT.